This TCR beta chain was captured in a study of blood T cell repertoires in COVID-19. Across the whole study: From the United States, Italy and Spain came samples of acute and convalescent COVID-19.

Method: immunoSEQ multiplex PCR; TCRdb's copy keeps in-frame clones and lacks some. The sample lists around 210,000 clones, 70% to 90% occurring once. The CDR3 spans 14 residues. V gave up 5 bases and J gave up 8 bases; unmatched junction bases: 9. Germline CDR1 reads SGHTA; CDR2 reads FQGNSA. Followed longitudinally, the Seattle patients had been enrolled during active infection. The sample consisted of peripheral blood. The genes are TRBV7-2 and TRBJ1-2, with 9 bases aligning to TRBD1. The receptor comes from a man between 50 and 59 years old with COVID-19, enrolled during active disease. The CDR3 loop is CASSTGGTGNGYTF. CDR3 coding DNA: TGTGCCAGCAGCACTGGCGGGACAGGGAACGGCTACACCTTC.